This T cell receptor beta chain comes out of a study of T cell responses to AZD1222 COVID-19 vaccine. This clone has only one observation. Antigen: not known. The assay was immunoSEQ multiplex PCR, and TCRdb's table has in-frame clones only and misses some. The sample contains 70,000 to 75,000 clones, 70% to 90% of which appear only once. The CDR3 is 16 residues long. Germline assignment: CDR1 SGHRS and CDR2 YFSETQ. Trimming removed 1 base from V and 0 bases from J, with 13 bases in between. Overall study results and limits: Vaccine-associated CD4 TCRs spanned spike, dominant at 160-218 and 743-854. Variant regions that are unmutated are reportedly the target of nearly half of spike-specific TCRs.

The sequences come from peripheral blood, collected 28 days after the second AZD1222 dose. The receptor was derived from an adult who received the AZD1222 COVID-19 vaccine. This chain uses TRBV5-1 with TRBJ1-1; no definite D call. Written as DNA, the CDR3 is TGCGCCAGCAGCTTGACCCCCAGAGGATTGAACACTGAAGCTTTCTTT. Its translation is CASSLTPRGLNTEAFF.